This TCR beta chain was documented in a study of blood T cell repertoires in COVID-19. Study summary: From T cells, B-cell-depleted T cells, or PBMCs came the material, which was cDNA or gDNA.

Study members were between roughly 18 and 100 years old and lived in over 20 US regions. In the original processing: Estimates of nucleated cell counts were drawn from the amplification of reference gene primers. Sequencing used immunoSEQ multiplex PCR; TCRdb keeps in-frame clones, though not all of them. V and J calls and clone size are copied from that table; D and trimming were computed from the DNA. The sample gives about 460,000 clones, 88% of which show up once; roughly 8.5% is in the top ten. Sequenced sample: PBMCs or T cells enriched from blood (not recorded which). The origin of this receptor is a woman aged 60-70 years who had recovered from COVID-19.

The CDR3 is CASRPRTGEETQYF. The CDR3 nucleotides read TGTGCCAGCCGCCCCAGAACGGGAGAAGAGACCCAGTACTTC. The V and J genes are TRBV11-2 and TRBJ2-5; possible D gene TRBD2, 6 bases. The V end lost 8 bases, the J end lost 3 bases, and 16 bases lay between the germline ends. Looked up from germline, CDR1 is SGHAT and CDR2 is FQNNGV. There are 14 residues in the CDR3. The full variable domain, completed using reference TRBV11-2 and TRBJ2-5, is EAGVAQSPRYKIIEKRQSVAFWCNPISGHATLYWYQQILGQGPKLLIQFQNNGVVDDSQLPKDRFSAERLKGVDSTLKIQPAKLEDSAVYLCASRPRTGEETQYFGPGTRLLVL.